The clone carrying this TCR beta chain was seen at least ten times. Its cognate antigen is unknown. V shed 2 bases and J 2 bases; nucleotides not matched to a gene: 3. The CDR3 is made up of 16 amino acids. Germline V gene sequence: CDR1 MNHNS, CDR2 SASEGT. The template was RNA from unsorted bulk tissue. This record comes from a study of tumor and adjacent non-tumor tissue in lung cancer. Regarding the study as a whole: Patients with more diverse tumor TCRs had worse survival.

A modified ARM-PCR protocol with three rounds of nested PCR amplified TCRbeta. TCRdb redid the calling of the multiplex PCR reads with MiXCR, one entry per CDR3 protein. The sample lists about 200,000 distinct CDR3 sequences; roughly 70% were seen once. The chain carries TRBV6-1 and TRBJ2-1, with 10 bases that match TRBD2. The source material was lung tumor tissue. This sequence was found in a man aged 55 to 70 with non-small cell lung cancer. CDR3 residues: CASSESGGAPYNEQFF. The CDR3, as DNA: TGTGCCAGCAGTGAAAGCGGGGGGGCCCCCTACAATGAGCAGTTCTTC.